What follows are 21 T cell receptor beta chains derived from one specimen sequenced in a study of cytomegalovirus exposure and HLA in healthy donors. The PCR had 60 Vbeta and 13 Jbeta primers. Generated by immunoSEQ multiplex PCR, the TCRdb table keeps only in-frame clones and is missing some. The table includes fewer than 200,000 clones, approximately 80% detected once. What was sequenced was PBMCs. These receptors all stem from a young man in good health and CMV-seropositive.

This chain uses TRBV5-4 with TRBJ2-3; perhaps TRBD1 as D (6 bases). Trimming removed 3 bases at V and 2 bases at J, with 10 bases between. CDR1 and CDR2 from the germline V gene are SGHNT and YYREEE (reference sequence). The CDR3 totals 14 residues. CDR3 residues: CASSSQGYTDTQYF. The CDR3 DNA reads TGTGCCAGCAGCTCTCAGGGGTACACAGATACGCAGTATTTT.

The chain combines TRBV7-9 with TRBJ1-4; D is ambiguous. The V gene's germline CDR1 is SEHNR and CDR2 FQNEAQ (reference sequence). The CDR3 contains 14 residues. Trimming took off 1 base at V and 8 bases at J, with 11 bases between the two ends. In DNA, the CDR3 is TGTGCCAGCAGCTTAGGCGGGGATGGGGAAAAACTGTTTTTT. Translation gives CASSLGGDGEKLFF.

The chain carries TRBV7-2 and TRBJ1-4, with D hard to call. The V end was cut by 1 base, the J end by 6 bases, with 12 bases between. The CDR3 is made up of 15 amino acids. The germline gives CDR1 SGHTA, CDR2 FQGNSA. The CDR3 DNA follows: TGTGCCAGCAGCTTAGATCACGGGTATGATGAAAAACTGTTTTTT. Encoded protein: CASSLDHGYDEKLFF.

The J gene is TRBJ1-5, the V gene TRBV18; D not certain. V was trimmed by 4 bases and J by 1 base, leaving 5 bases between them. There are 13 residues in the CDR3. Germline V gene data show CDR1 as KGHSH and CDR2 as LQKENI. CDR3 DNA: TGTGCCAGCTCACAATCAAGCAATCAGCCCCAGCATTTT. It translates to CASSQSSNQPQHF.

This chain joins TRBV19 and TRBJ2-1, with 12 nucleotides matching TRBD2. This CDR3 has 16 amino acids. Germline CDR1 LNHDA, CDR2 SQIVND (reference sequence). Trimming cost V 5 bases and J 6 bases; bases outside gene matches: 8. The DNA for the CDR3 is TGTGCCAGTAGTGTGACTAGCGGGAGAGTAATCAATGAGCAGTTCTTC. Encoded protein: CASSVTSGRVINEQFF.

The gene calls are TRBV27 and TRBJ2-1; D is unclear. Trimming left V 6 bases short and J 2 bases short, with 8 bases between. This CDR3 is 13 amino acids long. Germline V gene data show CDR1 as MNHEY and CDR2 as SMNVEV (reference sequence). The CDR3 bases are TGTGCCAGCAGGGCTGACACCTACAATGAGCAGTTCTTC. Translated: CASRADTYNEQFF.

The V and J genes are TRBV4-1 and TRBJ1-5; 10 nucleotides agree with TRBD1. The V segment lost 4 bases and the J segment 1 base; nucleotides outside the gene matches: 1. Germline CDR1 and CDR2: MGHRA and YSYEKL. The CDR3 consists of 15 residues. DNA for the CDR3: TGCGCCAGCAGCCCGGACAGGGGGAGCAATCAGCCCCAGCATTTT. It encodes CASSPDRGSNQPQHF.

This chain connects TRBV5-5 to TRBJ1-5; tentative D call: TRBD1 (5 bases). There are 15 residues in the CDR3. Germline V lookup: CDR1 SGHKS, CDR2 YYEKEE (reference sequence). V was shortened by 4 bases and J by 3 bases, with 14 bases between the two germline ends. The CDR3 is CASSPDTTNNQPQHF. The CDR3 region has the DNA TGTGCCAGCAGCCCGGACACAACTAACAATCAGCCCCAGCATTTT.

The rearrangement uses TRBV9 and TRBJ2-2; the D gene is possibly TRBD1 (6 bases). V lost 4 bases and J lost 4, with 14 bases in between. This CDR3 contains 15 residues. Germline CDR1 SGDLS, CDR2 YYNGEE. This chain's CDR3 is CASSLTGSGTGELFF. CDR3 sequence (DNA): TGTGCCAGCAGCCTAACAGGGTCGGGCACCGGGGAGCTGTTTTTT.

This chain uses TRBV10-1 with TRBJ2-1; 7 bases map to TRBD2. V was pared by 7 bases and J by 10 bases, with 13 bases of the junction left unmatched. Germline assignment: CDR1 WNHNN and CDR2 SYGVQD (reference sequence). The CDR3 loop spans 14 amino acids. In nucleotides, the CDR3 is TGCGCCAGCAATATGGCGGGAGTGGGACGGGAGCAGTTCTTC. It yields the protein CASNMAGVGREQFF.

Here the CDR3 reads CASSQSGGRSSYEQYF. The CDR3 nucleotides are TGTGCCAGCAGCCAAAGCGGAGGAAGGAGCTCCTACGAGCAGTACTTC. V gene TRBV7-6 combines with J gene TRBJ2-7; the D gene is possibly TRBD2 (5 bases). The germline gives CDR1 SGHVS, CDR2 FNYEAQ. The ends were cut back, 5 bases at V and 0 bases at J, with 17 bases in the middle. The CDR3 is made up of 16 amino acids.

The V and J genes are TRBV5-4 and TRBJ1-1; a possible D gene is TRBD1 (6 bases). This CDR3 contains 15 residues. Germline-derived CDR1 and CDR2 are SGHNT and YYREEE (reference sequence). Trimming pared 0 bases from V and 1 base from J, leaving 10 bases between. CDR3 DNA sequence: TGTGCCAGCAGCTTGGGAGAGACAGGGAACACTGAAGCTTTCTTT. Translated: CASSLGETGNTEAFF.

This sequence joins TRBV18 and TRBJ1-4; tentative D call: TRBD1 (6 bases). The CDR3 sequence is 15 residues long. CDR1 is KGHSH, CDR2 LQKENI, per germline. The V end lost 2 bases, the J end lost 7 bases, and 14 bases lay between the germline ends. The CDR3 protein is CASSPSGATGEKLFF. In DNA, the CDR3 is TGTGCCAGCTCACCATCAGGGGCCACCGGTGAAAAACTGTTTTTT.

V usage is TRBV11-2 and J usage is TRBJ1-2; D is undetermined. Trimming shortened V by 0 bases and J by 5 bases, and 10 bases separated the two germline ends. CDR1 is SGHAT and CDR2 is FQNNGV in the germline V gene. The CDR3 extends over 14 amino acids. The CDR3 region is CASSLDGGSYGYTF. CDR3 bases: TGTGCCAGCAGCTTAGATGGCGGATCGTATGGCTACACCTTC.

V gene TRBV4-3 combines with J gene TRBJ1-5, with D unresolved. Germline CDR1 is LGHNA and CDR2 is YSLEER. V was trimmed by 1 base and J by 6 bases, leaving 10 bases between them. The CDR3 covers 14 residues. The CDR3, as DNA: TGCGCCAGCAGCCAAGGAGGGTACTCTCAGCCCCAGCATTTT. As protein: CASSQGGYSQPQHF.

V gene TRBV5-1 combines with J gene TRBJ2-7; a possible D gene is TRBD1 (5 bases). The germline CDR1 and CDR2 sequences are SGHRS and YFSETQ. Deletions cut 2 bases from V and 7 bases from J, with 13 bases between. The CDR3 loop spans 13 amino acids. The CDR3, as DNA: TGCGCCAGCAGCTTTCAGGGATCGGATGAGCAGTACTTC. Residues: CASSFQGSDEQYF.

V usage is TRBV6-1 and J usage is TRBJ2-3, with a weak D call TRBD2 (6 bases). Trimming took 7 bases from V and 3 from J, leaving 14 bases between them. CDR3 length: 14 amino acids. Germline V gene sequence: CDR1 MNHNS, CDR2 SASEGT. The CDR3 nucleotides are TGTGCCAGCACCTTAGCGGTTGGGACAGATACGCAGTATTTT. This codes for CASTLAVGTDTQYF.

V and J are TRBV9 and TRBJ1-3; weak D call: TRBD1 (5 bases). V gave up 0 bases and J gave up 9 bases, with 13 bases separating them. This CDR3 spans 14 amino acids. The germline V gene has CDR1 SGDLS and CDR2 YYNGEE. The CDR3 loop reads CASSVDGAGATIYF. The DNA for the CDR3 is TGTGCCAGCAGCGTAGACGGGGCGGGAGCCACCATATATTTT.

The chain links TRBV6-6 to TRBJ1-3; a weak D match, TRBD1 (5 bases). Trimming took 6 bases from V and 2 from J, leaving 11 bases between them. The CDR3 consists of 14 residues. The germline V gene has CDR1 MNHNY and CDR2 SVGAGI (reference sequence). The DNA for the CDR3 is TGTGCCAGCAGCCTCGGGGGAGCTGGAAACACCATATATTTT. Protein product: CASSLGGAGNTIYF.

This clone was picked up a small number of times. The gene calls are TRBV5-4 and TRBJ2-1, with unresolved D. Germline CDR1 is SGHNT and CDR2 is YYREEE (reference sequence). V lost 1 base and J lost 0, with 11 bases in between. CDR3 size: 16 residues. CDR3 loop: CASSLSPPSSYNEQFF. The CDR3 bases are TGTGCCAGCAGCTTGAGTCCACCCAGCTCCTACAATGAGCAGTTCTTC.

V usage is TRBV6-4 and J usage is TRBJ2-1; a weak D match, TRBD2 (5 bases). The germline gives CDR1 MRHNA, CDR2 SNTAGT. CDR3 length equals 16 residues. The ends were cut back, 5 bases at V and 0 bases at J, with 14 bases in the middle. CDR3 protein: CASSSITRSSYNEQFF. The DNA for the CDR3 is TGTGCCAGCAGTTCAATCACTAGGAGCTCCTACAATGAGCAGTTCTTC.